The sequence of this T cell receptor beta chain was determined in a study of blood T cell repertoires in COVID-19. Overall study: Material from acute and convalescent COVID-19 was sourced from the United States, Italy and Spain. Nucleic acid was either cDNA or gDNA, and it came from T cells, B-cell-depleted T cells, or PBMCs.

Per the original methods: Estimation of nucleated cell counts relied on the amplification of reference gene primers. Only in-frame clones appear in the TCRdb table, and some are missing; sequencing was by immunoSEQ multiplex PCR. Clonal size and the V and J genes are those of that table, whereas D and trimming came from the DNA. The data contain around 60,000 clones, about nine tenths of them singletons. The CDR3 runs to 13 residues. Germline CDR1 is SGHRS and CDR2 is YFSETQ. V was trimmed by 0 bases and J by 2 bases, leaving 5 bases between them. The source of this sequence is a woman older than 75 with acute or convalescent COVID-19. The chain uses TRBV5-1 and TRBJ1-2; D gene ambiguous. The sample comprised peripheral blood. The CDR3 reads CASSLDINYGYTF. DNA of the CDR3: TGCGCCAGCAGCTTGGACATCAACTATGGCTACACCTTC.